The 2 T cell receptor beta chains below come from one sample, sequenced in a study of high-grade serous ovarian cancer treatment subgroups. Generated by immunoSEQ multiplex PCR, the TCRdb table keeps only in-frame clones and is missing some. The sample contains 5,500 to 6,000 clones, about 70% of which appear only once. The tumor samples were collected prior to definitive surgery or chemotherapy. Sequencing was performed on tumor tissue. The receptor set was obtained from a human donor with high-grade serous ovarian cancer.

This clone turned up a few times. As DNA, the CDR3 is TGTGCCAGCAATCGGGATCCGGGAACCTACAATGAGCAGTTCTTC. This codes for CASNRDPGTYNEQFF. This rearrangement joins TRBV6-1 to TRBJ2-1, with a tentative D call TRBD2 (5 bases). The CDR3 contains 15 residues. The V and J ends lost 7 bases and 2 bases respectively, with 15 bases between them. Germline CDR1 and CDR2: MNHNS and SASEGT.

The chain is built from TRBV2 and TRBJ1-5, with 7 bases aligning to TRBD1. V was clipped by 6 bases and J by 4 bases; unmatched bases: 9. There are 15 residues in the CDR3. Germline V lookup: CDR1 SNHLY, CDR2 FYNNEI. CDR3 region: CASSPRDSYNQPQHF. CDR3 DNA sequence: TGTGCCAGCAGCCCCCGGGACAGCTATAATCAGCCCCAGCATTTT. Variable domain in full (rest from reference TRBV2 and TRBJ1-5): EPEVTQTPSHQVTQMGQEVILRCVPISNHLYFYWYRQILGQKVEFLVSFYNNEISEKSEIFDDQFSVERPDGSNFTLKIRSTKLEDSAMYFCASSPRDSYNQPQHFGDGTRLSIL.